This TCR beta chain derives from a study of blood T cell repertoires in COVID-19. About the research overall: PBMCs, B-cell-depleted T cells, or T cells were the source of the cDNA or gDNA that made up the material.

V lost 6 bases and J lost 0, with 14 bases in between. There are 15 residues in the CDR3. In germline, CDR1 is SGHDN, CDR2 FVKESK. As processed by the authors: Amplified reference gene primers provided the basis for estimating nucleated cell counts. The table came from immunoSEQ multiplex PCR; TCRdb's copy has only in-frame clones and leaves some out. From that table come the V and J calls and clone size; the DNA was used to work out D and trimming. Seen here are approximately 32,000 clones, roughly 90% observed once, and the top ten hold 3% to 4.5%. The receptor comes from a man in his 60s with acute or convalescent COVID-19. The J gene is TRBJ1-1, the V gene TRBV14, with a possible D match to TRBD1 (6 bases). The sequenced sample was peripheral blood. DNA for the CDR3: TGTGCCAGCAGTCGACACCAGGGGATGAACACTGAAGCTTTCTTT. It encodes CASSRHQGMNTEAFF. The entire variable domain, with the rest obtained from reference TRBV14 and TRBJ1-1, is as follows: EAGVTQFPSHSVIEKGQTVTLRCDPISGHDNLYWYRRVMGKEIKFLLHFVKESKQDESGMPNNRFLAERTGGTYSTLKVQPAELEDSGVYFCASSRHQGMNTEAFFGQGTRLTVV.